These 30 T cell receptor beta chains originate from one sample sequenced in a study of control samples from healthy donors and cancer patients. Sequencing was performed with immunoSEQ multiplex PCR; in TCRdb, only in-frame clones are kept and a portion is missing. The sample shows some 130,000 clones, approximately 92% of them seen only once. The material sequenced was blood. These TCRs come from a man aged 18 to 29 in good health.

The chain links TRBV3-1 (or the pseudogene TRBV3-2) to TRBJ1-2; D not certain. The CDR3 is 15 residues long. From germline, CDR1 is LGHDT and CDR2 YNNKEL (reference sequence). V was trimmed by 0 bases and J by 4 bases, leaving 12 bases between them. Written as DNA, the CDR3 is TGTGCCAGCAGCCAAGATCTACAGTTCCTCTATGGCTACACCTTC. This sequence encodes CASSQDLQFLYGYTF.

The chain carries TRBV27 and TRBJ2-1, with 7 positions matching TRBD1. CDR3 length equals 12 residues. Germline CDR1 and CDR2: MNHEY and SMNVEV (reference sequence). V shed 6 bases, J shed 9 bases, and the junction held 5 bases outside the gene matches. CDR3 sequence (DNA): TGTGCCAGCAGCCGGGACAGAGGTGAGCAGTTCTTC. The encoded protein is CASSRDRGEQFF.

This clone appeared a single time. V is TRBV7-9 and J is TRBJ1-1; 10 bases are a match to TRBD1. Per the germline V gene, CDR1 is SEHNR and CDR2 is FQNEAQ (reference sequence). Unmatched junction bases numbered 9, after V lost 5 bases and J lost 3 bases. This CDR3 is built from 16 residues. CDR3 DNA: TGTGCCAGCAGCCCTCGTCCCGGGACAGGGGACACTGAAGCTTTCTTT. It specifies CASSPRPGTGDTEAFF. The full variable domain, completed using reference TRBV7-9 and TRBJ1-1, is DTGVSQNPRHKITKRGQNVTFRCDPISEHNRLYWYRQTLGQGPEFLTYFQNEAQLEKSRLLSDRFSAERPKGSFSTLEIQRTEQGDSAMYLCASSPRPGTGDTEAFFGQGTRLTVV.

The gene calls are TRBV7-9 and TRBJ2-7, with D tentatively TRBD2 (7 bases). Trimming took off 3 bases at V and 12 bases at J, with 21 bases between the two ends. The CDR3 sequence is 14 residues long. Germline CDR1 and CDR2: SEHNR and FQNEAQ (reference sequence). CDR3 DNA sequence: TGTGCCAGCAGCTTGGGGACGTCTTCCGGGGGGCGGTACTTC. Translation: CASSLGTSSGGRYF.

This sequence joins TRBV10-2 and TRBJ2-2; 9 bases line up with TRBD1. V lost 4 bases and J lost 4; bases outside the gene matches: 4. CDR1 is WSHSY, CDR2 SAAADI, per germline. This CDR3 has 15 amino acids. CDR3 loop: CASSGTGVGTGELFF. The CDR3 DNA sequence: TGCGCCAGCAGTGGGACAGGGGTAGGCACCGGGGAGCTGTTTTTT.

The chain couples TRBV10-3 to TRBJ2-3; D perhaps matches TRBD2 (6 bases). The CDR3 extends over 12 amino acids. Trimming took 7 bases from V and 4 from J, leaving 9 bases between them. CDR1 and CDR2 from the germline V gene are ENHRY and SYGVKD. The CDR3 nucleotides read TGTGCCATCACGGGGGACTCAGATACGCAGTATTTT. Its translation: CAITGDSDTQYF.

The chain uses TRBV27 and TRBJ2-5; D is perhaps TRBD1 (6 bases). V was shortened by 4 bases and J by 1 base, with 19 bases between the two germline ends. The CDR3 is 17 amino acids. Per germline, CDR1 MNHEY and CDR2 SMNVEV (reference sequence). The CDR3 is CASSSLRGTGIQETQYF. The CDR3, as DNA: TGTGCCAGCAGTTCTTTGAGGGGAACAGGGATCCAAGAGACCCAGTACTTC.

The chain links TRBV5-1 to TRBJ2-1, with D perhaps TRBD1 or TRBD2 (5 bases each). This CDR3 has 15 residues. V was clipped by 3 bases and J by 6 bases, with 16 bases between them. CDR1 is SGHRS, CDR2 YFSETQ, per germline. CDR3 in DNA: TGCGCCAGCAGCTCCGGGACGCAGAGCATCAATGAGCAGTTCTTC. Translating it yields CASSSGTQSINEQFF.

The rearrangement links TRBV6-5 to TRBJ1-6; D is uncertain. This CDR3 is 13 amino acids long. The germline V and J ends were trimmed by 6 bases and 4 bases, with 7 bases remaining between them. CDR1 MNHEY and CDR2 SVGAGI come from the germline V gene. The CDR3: CASRPAYNSPLHF. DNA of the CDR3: TGTGCCAGCAGGCCGGCGTATAATTCACCCCTCCACTTT.

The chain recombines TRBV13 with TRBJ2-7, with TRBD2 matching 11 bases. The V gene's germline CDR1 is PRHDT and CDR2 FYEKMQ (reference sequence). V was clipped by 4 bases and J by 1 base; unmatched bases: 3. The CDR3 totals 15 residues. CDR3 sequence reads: CASSSTSGESYEQYF. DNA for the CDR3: TGTGCCAGCAGCTCGACTAGCGGGGAGTCCTACGAGCAGTACTTC.

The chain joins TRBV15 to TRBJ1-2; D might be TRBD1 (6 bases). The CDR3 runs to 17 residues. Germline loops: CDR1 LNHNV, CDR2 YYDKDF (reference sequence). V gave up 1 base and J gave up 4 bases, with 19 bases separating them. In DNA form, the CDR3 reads TGTGCCACCAGCAGAGCAGGGGCAGGGGTGGGTGTCTATGGCTACACCTTC. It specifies CATSRAGAGVGVYGYTF.

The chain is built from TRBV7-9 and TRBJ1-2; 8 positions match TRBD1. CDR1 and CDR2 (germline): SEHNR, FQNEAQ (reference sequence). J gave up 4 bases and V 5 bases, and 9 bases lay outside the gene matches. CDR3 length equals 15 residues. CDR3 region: CASSRDRTSSYGYTF. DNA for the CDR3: TGTGCCAGCAGCCGGGACAGGACGTCGTCCTATGGCTACACCTTC.

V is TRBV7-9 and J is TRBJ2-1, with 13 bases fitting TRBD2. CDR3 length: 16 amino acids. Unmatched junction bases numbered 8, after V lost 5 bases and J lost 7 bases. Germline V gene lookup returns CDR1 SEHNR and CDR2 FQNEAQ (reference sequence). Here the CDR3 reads CASSPTGTSGANEQFF. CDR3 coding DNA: TGTGCCAGCAGCCCGACCGGGACTAGCGGGGCAAATGAGCAGTTCTTC.

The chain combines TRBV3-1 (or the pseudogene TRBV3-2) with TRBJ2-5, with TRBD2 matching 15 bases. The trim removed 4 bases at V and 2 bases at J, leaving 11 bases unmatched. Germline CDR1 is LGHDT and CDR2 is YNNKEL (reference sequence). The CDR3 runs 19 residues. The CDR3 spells CASSLNNPGLAGGQETQYF. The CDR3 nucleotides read TGTGCCAGCAGCCTAAATAACCCGGGACTAGCGGGGGGTCAAGAGACCCAGTACTTC.

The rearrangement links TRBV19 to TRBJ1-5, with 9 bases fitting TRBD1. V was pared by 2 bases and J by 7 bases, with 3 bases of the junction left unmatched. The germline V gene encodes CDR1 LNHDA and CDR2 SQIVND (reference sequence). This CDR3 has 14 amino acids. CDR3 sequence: CASSIRTGGQPQHF. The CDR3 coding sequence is TGTGCCAGTAGTATACGTACAGGGGGCCAGCCCCAGCATTTT.

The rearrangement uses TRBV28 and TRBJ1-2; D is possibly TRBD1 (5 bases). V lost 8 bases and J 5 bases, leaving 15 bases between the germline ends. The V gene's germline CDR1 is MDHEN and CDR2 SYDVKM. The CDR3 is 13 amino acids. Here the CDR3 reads CASLTGGRYGYTF. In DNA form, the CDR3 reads TGTGCCAGCCTTACCGGGGGGAGGTATGGCTACACCTTC.

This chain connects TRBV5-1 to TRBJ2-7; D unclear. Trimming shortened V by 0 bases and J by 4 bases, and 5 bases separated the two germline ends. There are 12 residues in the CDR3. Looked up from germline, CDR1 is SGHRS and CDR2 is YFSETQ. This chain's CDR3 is CASSLGRYEQYF. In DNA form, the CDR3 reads TGCGCCAGCAGCTTGGGGAGATACGAGCAGTACTTC.

The CDR3 nucleotides are TGTGCCAGCAGCGTAGGGTCGAGGGGACAGGGCCGTCCCCAGTACTTC. Its translation: CASSVGSRGQGRPQYF. This chain links TRBV9 with TRBJ2-5; TRBD1 matches at 9 bases. The CDR3 is 16 amino acids. The trim removed 0 bases at V and 9 bases at J, leaving 12 bases unmatched. Germline V gene sequence: CDR1 SGDLS, CDR2 YYNGEE. Using reference TRBV9 and TRBJ2-5 for the parts outside the CDR3, the full variable domain is DSGVTQTPKHLITATGQRVTLRCSPRSGDLSVYWYQQSLDQGLQFLIQYYNGEERAKGNILERFSAQQFPDLHSELNLSSLELGDSALYFCASSVGSRGQGRPQYFGPGTRLLVL.

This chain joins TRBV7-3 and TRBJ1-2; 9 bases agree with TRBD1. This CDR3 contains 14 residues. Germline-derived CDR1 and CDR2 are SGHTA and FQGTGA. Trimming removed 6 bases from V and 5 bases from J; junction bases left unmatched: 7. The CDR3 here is CASRLPGQGYGYTF. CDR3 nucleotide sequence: TGTGCCAGCAGATTACCGGGACAGGGATATGGCTACACCTTC.

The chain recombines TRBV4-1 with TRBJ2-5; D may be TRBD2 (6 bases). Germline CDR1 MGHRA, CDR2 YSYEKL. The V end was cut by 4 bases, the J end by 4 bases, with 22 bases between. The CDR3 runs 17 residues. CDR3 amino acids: CASSPRLGTDGRETQYF. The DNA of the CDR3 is TGCGCCAGCAGCCCCCGCCTCGGGACTGATGGGCGAGAGACCCAGTACTTC.

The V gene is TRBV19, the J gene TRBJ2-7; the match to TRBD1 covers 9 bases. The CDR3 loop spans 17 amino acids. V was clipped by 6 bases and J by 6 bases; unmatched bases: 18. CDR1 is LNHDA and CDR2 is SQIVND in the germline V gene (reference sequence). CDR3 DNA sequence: TGTGCCAGTAGCAGGACGATCAGGACAGGGGAAATAGGCGAGCAGTACTTC. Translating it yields CASSRTIRTGEIGEQYF. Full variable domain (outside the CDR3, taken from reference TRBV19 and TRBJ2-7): DGGITQSPKYLFRKEGQNVTLSCEQNLNHDAMYWYRQDPGQGLRLIYYSQIVNDFQKGDIAEGYSVSREKKESFPLTVTSAQKNPTAFYLCASSRTIRTGEIGEQYFGPGTRLTVT.

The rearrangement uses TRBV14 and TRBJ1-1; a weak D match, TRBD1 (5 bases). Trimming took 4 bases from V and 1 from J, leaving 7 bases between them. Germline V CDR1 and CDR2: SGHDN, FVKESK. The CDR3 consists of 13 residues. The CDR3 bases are TGTGCCAGCAGCCGTCAGGGGAACACTGAAGCTTTCTTT. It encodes CASSRQGNTEAFF.

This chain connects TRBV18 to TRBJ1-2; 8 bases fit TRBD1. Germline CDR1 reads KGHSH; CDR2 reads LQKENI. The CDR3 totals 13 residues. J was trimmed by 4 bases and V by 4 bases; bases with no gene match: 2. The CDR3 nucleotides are TGTGCCAGCTCACTGGACAGGGTCTATGGCTACACCTTC. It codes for CASSLDRVYGYTF. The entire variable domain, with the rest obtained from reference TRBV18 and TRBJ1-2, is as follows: NAGVMQNPRHLVRRRGQEARLRCSPMKGHSHVYWYRQLPEEGLKFMVYLQKENIIDESGMPKERFSAEFPKEGPSILRIQQVVRGDSAAYFCASSLDRVYGYTFGSGTRLTVV.

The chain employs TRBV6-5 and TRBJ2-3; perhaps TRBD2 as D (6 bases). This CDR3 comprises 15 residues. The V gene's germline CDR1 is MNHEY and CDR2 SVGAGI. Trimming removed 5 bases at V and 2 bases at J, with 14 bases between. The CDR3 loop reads CASSSSLASTDTQYF. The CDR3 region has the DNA TGTGCCAGCAGTAGCTCCCTAGCGTCCACAGATACGCAGTATTTT.

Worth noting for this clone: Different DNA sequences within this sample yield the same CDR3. CDR3 loop: CASSEQETQYF. Written as DNA, the CDR3 is TGTGCCAGCAGTGAGCAAGAGACCCAGTACTTC. The chain has TRBV2 and TRBJ2-5; no reliable D call. Germline CDR1 reads SNHLY; CDR2 reads FYNNEI. The V end was cut by 3 bases, the J end by 2 bases, with 1 base between. This CDR3 contains 11 residues.

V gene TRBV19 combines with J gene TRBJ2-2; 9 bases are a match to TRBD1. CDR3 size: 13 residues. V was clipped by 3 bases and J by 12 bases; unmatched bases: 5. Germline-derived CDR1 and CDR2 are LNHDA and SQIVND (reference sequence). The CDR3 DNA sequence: TGTGCCAGTAGTATCTCGACAGGGGGACAGCTGTTTTTT. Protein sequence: CASSISTGGQLFF.

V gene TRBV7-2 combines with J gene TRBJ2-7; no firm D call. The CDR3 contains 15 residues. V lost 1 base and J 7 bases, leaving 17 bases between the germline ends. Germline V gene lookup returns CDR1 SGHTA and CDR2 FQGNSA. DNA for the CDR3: TGTGCCAGCAGCTTAGGGTTTGGCAGGATGTTGGAGCAGTACTTC. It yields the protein CASSLGFGRMLEQYF.

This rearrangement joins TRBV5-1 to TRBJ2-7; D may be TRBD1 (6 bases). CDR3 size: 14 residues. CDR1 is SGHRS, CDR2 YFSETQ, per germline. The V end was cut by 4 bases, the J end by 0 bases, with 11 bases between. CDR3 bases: TGCGCCAGCAGCGTCGACAGGCGCTCCTACGAGCAGTACTTC. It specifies CASSVDRRSYEQYF.

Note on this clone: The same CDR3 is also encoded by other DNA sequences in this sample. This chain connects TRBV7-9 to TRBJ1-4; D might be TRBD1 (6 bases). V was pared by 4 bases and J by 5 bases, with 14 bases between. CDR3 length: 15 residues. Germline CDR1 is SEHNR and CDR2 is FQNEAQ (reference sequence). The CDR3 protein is CASSSPGQLNEKLFF. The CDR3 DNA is TGTGCCAGCAGCTCCCCCGGACAGTTAAATGAAAAACTGTTTTTT.

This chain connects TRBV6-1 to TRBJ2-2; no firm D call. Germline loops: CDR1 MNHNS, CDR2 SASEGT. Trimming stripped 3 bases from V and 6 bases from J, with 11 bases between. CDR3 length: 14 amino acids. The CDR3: CASSEPVRAGELFF. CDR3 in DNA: TGTGCCAGCAGTGAGCCCGTTCGCGCCGGGGAGCTGTTTTTT.